This TCR beta chain was retrieved from a study of blood T cell repertoires in COVID-19. Germline CDR1 and CDR2: MNHNS and SASEGT. V was shortened by 2 bases and J by 7 bases, with 8 bases between the two germline ends. This CDR3 has 13 amino acids. Produced via immunoSEQ multiplex PCR; TCRdb's table is partial and in-frame only. The sample lists under 450,000 clones; 80% to 95% were seen once. The chain couples TRBV6-1 to TRBJ2-2, with D perhaps TRBD1 (6 bases). The sample taken for sequencing was PBMCs or T cells enriched from blood (not recorded which). This sequence was found in a woman between 40 and 50 years old who had been exposed to COVID-19. The CDR3 DNA follows: TGTGCCAGCAGTGAAAGGGGGATCGGGGAGCTGTTTTTT. It is translated as CASSERGIGELFF.